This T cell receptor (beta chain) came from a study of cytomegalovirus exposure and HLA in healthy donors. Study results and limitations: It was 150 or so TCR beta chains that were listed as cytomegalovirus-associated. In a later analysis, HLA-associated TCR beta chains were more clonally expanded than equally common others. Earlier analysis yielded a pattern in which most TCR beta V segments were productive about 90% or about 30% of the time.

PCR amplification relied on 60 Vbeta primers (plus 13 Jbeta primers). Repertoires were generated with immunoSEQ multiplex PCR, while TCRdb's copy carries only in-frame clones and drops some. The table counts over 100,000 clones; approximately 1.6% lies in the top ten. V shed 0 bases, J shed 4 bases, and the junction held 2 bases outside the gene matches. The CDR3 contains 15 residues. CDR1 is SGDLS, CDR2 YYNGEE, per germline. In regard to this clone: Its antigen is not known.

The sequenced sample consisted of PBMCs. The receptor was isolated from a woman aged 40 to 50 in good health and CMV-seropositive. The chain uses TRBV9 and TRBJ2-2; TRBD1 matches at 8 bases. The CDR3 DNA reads TGTGCCAGCAGCGTAGGGACAGGGCCCACCGGGGAGCTGTTTTTT. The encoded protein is CASSVGTGPTGELFF. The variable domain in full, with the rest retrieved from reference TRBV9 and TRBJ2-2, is DSGVTQTPKHLITATGQRVTLRCSPRSGDLSVYWYQQSLDQGLQFLIQYYNGEERAKGNILERFSAQQFPDLHSELNLSSLELGDSALYFCASSVGTGPTGELFFGEGSRLTVL.